The clone carrying this TCR beta chain was seen only a few times. Its antigen is not identified. It is likely a read error: a sequence one base away is far more abundant. Time point in this sample: newly diagnosed GD, antithyroid drugs for less than 3 months. With RNA extracted from PBMCs as input, the TCR library was made. The data derive from a study of regulatory T cells in long-lasting Graves disease. The study's findings and limits: Persistent-disease Graves' patients showed less TCR diversity than new cases. Public clonotype sharing was higher in persistent than newly diagnosed patients.

CDR3-region Arm-PCR and iRepertoire HTBI primers produced the TCR beta libraries. TCRdb processed the multiplex PCR reads anew with MiXCR; each CDR3 protein has one entry. The profile shows 500,000 or so distinct CDR3 sequences, roughly 16% of them singletons. Germline V gene data show CDR1 as SGHNT and CDR2 as YENEEA. The CDR3 length is 14 residues. The same data also contributed to another study, on T cells in Graves' hyperthyroidism and ophthalmopathy. That report adds: Blood shared most expanded thyroid clonotypes above 0.001.

Sequenced material: peripheral blood mononuclear cells (PBMCs), taken at new diagnosis, from a patient treated with antithyroid drugs. The source is a man in his forties with Graves disease. This chain joins TRBV11-3 and TRBJ2-3; the match to TRBD2 covers 10 bases. Near its end, the DNA agrees better with TRBJ2-1, so the J call may be wrong. CDR3 DNA sequence: TGTGCCAGCAGCTTAGGGACTAGCGGCAATGCGCAGTTCTTC. It is translated as CASSLGTSGNAQFF.